This is a list of T cell receptor beta chains from one sample in a study of blood T cell repertoires in COVID-19. Using immunoSEQ multiplex PCR, the repertoire was profiled, and TCRdb retains in-frame clones only, with some absent. In the table there are about 250,000 clones, 89% of which are singletons. The sequencing input was peripheral blood. Receptors originate from a woman between 35 and 50 years old who had recovered from COVID-19. Each CDR3 is given with its conserved first and last residue. Each record gives: V gene, J gene, clone size, D gene, CDR3 protein, CDR3 DNA. D genes are given only for firm matches. Clone size is shown for a subset of rows, as once, few, many or a class of expanded clone.

v_gene: TRBV5-1; j_gene: TRBJ1-2; abundance: NA; d_gene: TRBD1; CDR3aa: CASSSTGGDGYGYTF; CDR3nt: TGCGCCAGCAGCAGTACAGGGGGCGATGGCTATGGCTACACCTTC
v_gene: TRBV25-1; j_gene: TRBJ1-5; abundance: NA; d_gene: NA; CDR3aa: CASSDGHSQHF; CDR3nt: TGTGCCAGCAGTGACGGACATTCCCAGCATTTT
v_gene: TRBV19; j_gene: TRBJ2-1; abundance: NA; d_gene: TRBD2; CDR3aa: CASSSSSGRALGEQFF; CDR3nt: TGTGCCAGTAGTTCGTCGAGCGGGAGGGCCCTCGGTGAGCAGTTCTTC
v_gene: TRBV29-1; j_gene: TRBJ2-2; abundance: NA; d_gene: TRBD2; CDR3aa: CSVVPVARGGNLNTGELFF; CDR3nt: TGCAGCGTTGTCCCAGTGGCCCGCGGGGGTAATCTGAACACCGGGGAGCTGTTTTTT
v_gene: TRBV7-2; j_gene: TRBJ2-1; abundance: NA; d_gene: TRBD2; CDR3aa: CASSLEGLVGVEQFF; CDR3nt: TGTGCCAGCAGCTTAGAGGGACTAGTAGGTGTTGAGCAGTTCTTC
v_gene: TRBV19; j_gene: TRBJ2-1; abundance: NA; d_gene: TRBD2; CDR3aa: CASTISGVAGAHEQFF; CDR3nt: TGTGCCAGTACTATAAGTGGGGTAGCGGGAGCCCATGAGCAGTTCTTC
v_gene: TRBV5-1; j_gene: TRBJ2-3; abundance: NA; d_gene: NA; CDR3aa: CASSIGSTSTDTQYF; CDR3nt: TGCGCCAGCAGCATCGGGTCCACTAGCACAGATACGCAGTATTTT
v_gene: TRBV3-1/TRBV3-2; j_gene: TRBJ1-5; abundance: NA; d_gene: NA; CDR3aa: CASSHGTANQPQHF; CDR3nt: TGTGCCAGCAGCCACGGGACTGCCAATCAGCCCCAGCATTTT
v_gene: TRBV7-9; j_gene: TRBJ2-1; abundance: NA; d_gene: TRBD2; CDR3aa: CASHRARAGGRNEQFF; CDR3nt: TGTGCCAGCCACCGGGCCAGAGCGGGAGGCCGCAATGAGCAGTTCTTC
v_gene: TRBV4-3; j_gene: TRBJ2-2; abundance: NA; d_gene: TRBD2; CDR3aa: CASSPESGRARELFF; CDR3nt: TGCGCCAGCAGCCCCGAGAGCGGGAGGGCCAGGGAGCTGTTTTTT
v_gene: TRBV27; j_gene: TRBJ2-1; abundance: NA; d_gene: NA; CDR3aa: CASSLYISNEEFF; CDR3nt: TGTGCCAGCAGTTTATACATCTCGAATGAGGAGTTCTTC
v_gene: TRBV12-3/TRBV12-4; j_gene: TRBJ1-1; abundance: NA; d_gene: NA; CDR3aa: CASSPGSEAFF; CDR3nt: TGTGCCAGCAGTCCAGGATCTGAAGCTTTCTTT
v_gene: TRBV7-2; j_gene: TRBJ2-7; abundance: few; d_gene: TRBD1; CDR3aa: CASKGQGIDEQYF; CDR3nt: TGTGCCAGCAAGGGACAGGGGATTGACGAGCAGTACTTC
v_gene: TRBV2; j_gene: TRBJ2-1; abundance: NA; d_gene: TRBD2; CDR3aa: CASIRTYSGNLFF; CDR3nt: TGTGCCAGCATTCGGACTTATAGCGGGAACCTGTTCTTC
v_gene: TRBV5-1; j_gene: TRBJ1-1; abundance: NA; d_gene: NA; CDR3aa: CASSWSGSDTEAFF; CDR3nt: TGCGCCAGCAGCTGGTCCGGGAGCGACACTGAAGCTTTCTTT
v_gene: TRBV11-3; j_gene: TRBJ1-3; abundance: NA; d_gene: TRBD1; CDR3aa: CASSPGQGPGNTIYF; CDR3nt: TGTGCCAGCAGCCCGGGACAGGGACCTGGAAACACCATATATTTT
v_gene: TRBV15; j_gene: TRBJ2-3; abundance: NA; d_gene: NA; CDR3aa: CATSRDRRETDTQYF; CDR3nt: TGTGCCACCAGCAGAGATAGGAGGGAAACAGATACGCAGTATTTT
v_gene: TRBV10-3; j_gene: TRBJ2-5; abundance: NA; d_gene: TRBD2; CDR3aa: CAISPSGGLRETQYF; CDR3nt: TGTGCCATCAGTCCTAGCGGGGGTTTAAGAGAGACCCAGTACTTC
v_gene: TRBV5-6; j_gene: TRBJ2-5; abundance: NA; d_gene: NA; CDR3aa: CASSAPQGGETQYF; CDR3nt: TGTGCCAGCAGCGCACCTCAGGGGGGAGAGACCCAGTACTTC
v_gene: TRBV15; j_gene: TRBJ2-5; abundance: NA; d_gene: NA; CDR3aa: CATSTPQRQETQYF; CDR3nt: TGTGCCACCAGCACGCCGCAGCGGCAAGAGACCCAGTACTTC
v_gene: TRBV5-6; j_gene: TRBJ2-7; abundance: once; d_gene: NA; CDR3aa: CASSQHYEQYF; CDR3nt: TGTGCCAGCAGCCAACACTACGAGCAGTACTTC
v_gene: TRBV30; j_gene: TRBJ1-5; abundance: NA; d_gene: TRBD1; CDR3aa: CAWSDGDRSNQPQHF; CDR3nt: TGTGCCTGGAGTGACGGGGACAGAAGCAATCAGCCCCAGCATTTT
v_gene: TRBV19; j_gene: TRBJ2-2; abundance: NA; d_gene: TRBD2; CDR3aa: CASRTAGGTGELFF; CDR3nt: TGTGCCAGTAGGACAGCGGGGGGGACCGGGGAGCTGTTTTTT
v_gene: TRBV2; j_gene: TRBJ2-5; abundance: NA; d_gene: TRBD2; CDR3aa: CASSEAFLAGGWETQYF; CDR3nt: TGTGCCAGCAGTGAAGCCTTTTTAGCGGGGGGGTGGGAGACCCAGTACTTC
v_gene: TRBV5-6; j_gene: TRBJ2-1; abundance: NA; d_gene: TRBD2; CDR3aa: CASSPYRLAGFEQFF; CDR3nt: TGTGCCAGCAGCCCCTACCGACTAGCGGGCTTTGAGCAGTTCTTC
v_gene: TRBV4-1; j_gene: TRBJ2-5; abundance: NA; d_gene: NA; CDR3aa: CASSQDSGQQETQYF; CDR3nt: TGCGCCAGCAGCCAAGATTCAGGACAGCAAGAGACCCAGTACTTC
v_gene: TRBV10-3; j_gene: TRBJ1-3; abundance: NA; d_gene: NA; CDR3aa: CAISDQMPGNTIYF; CDR3nt: TGTGCCATCAGTGACCAGATGCCTGGAAACACCATATATTTT
v_gene: TRBV6-5; j_gene: TRBJ2-3; abundance: NA; d_gene: TRBD2; CDR3aa: CASRPKAGGLNTQYF; CDR3nt: TGTGCCAGCAGACCTAAAGCGGGAGGGCTGAATACGCAGTATTTT